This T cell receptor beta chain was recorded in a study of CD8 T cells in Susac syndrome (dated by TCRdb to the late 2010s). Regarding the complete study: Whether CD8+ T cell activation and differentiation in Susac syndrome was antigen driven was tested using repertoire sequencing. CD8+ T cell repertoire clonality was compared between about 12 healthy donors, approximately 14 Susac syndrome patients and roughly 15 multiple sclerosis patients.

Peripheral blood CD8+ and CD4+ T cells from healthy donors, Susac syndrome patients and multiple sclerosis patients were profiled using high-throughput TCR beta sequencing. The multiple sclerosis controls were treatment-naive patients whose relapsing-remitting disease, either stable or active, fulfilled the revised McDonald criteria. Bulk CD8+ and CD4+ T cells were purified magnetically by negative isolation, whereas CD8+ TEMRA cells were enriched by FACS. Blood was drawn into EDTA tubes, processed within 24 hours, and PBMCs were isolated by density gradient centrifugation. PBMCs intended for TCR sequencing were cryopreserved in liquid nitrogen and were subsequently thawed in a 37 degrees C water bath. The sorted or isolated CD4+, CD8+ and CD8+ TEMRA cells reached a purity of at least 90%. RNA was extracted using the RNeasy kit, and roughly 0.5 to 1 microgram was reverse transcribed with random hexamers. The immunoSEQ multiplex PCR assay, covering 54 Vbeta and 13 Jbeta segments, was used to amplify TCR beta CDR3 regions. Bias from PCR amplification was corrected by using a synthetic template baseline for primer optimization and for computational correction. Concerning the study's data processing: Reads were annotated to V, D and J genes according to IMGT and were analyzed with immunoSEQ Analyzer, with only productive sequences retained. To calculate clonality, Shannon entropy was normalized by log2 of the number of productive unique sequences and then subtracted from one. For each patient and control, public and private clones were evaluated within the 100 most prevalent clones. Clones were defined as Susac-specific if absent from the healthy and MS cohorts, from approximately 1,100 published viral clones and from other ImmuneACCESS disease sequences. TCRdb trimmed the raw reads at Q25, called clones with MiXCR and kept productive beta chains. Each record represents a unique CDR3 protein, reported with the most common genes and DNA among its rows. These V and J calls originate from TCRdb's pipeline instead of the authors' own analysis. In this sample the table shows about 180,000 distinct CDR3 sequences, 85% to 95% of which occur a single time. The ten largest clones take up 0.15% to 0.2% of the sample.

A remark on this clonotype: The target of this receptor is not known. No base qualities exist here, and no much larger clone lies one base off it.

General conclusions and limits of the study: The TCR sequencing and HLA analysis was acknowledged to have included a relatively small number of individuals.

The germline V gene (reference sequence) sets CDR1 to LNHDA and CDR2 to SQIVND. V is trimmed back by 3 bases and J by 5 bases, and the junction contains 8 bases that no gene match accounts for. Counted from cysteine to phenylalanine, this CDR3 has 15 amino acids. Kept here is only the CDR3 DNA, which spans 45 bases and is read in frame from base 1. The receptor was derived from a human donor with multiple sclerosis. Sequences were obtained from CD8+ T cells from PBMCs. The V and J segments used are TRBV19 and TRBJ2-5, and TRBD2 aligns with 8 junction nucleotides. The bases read TGTGCCAGTAGTATTAATAGCGGGATGGATGAGACCCAGTACTTC. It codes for CASSINSGMDETQYF.